This TCR beta chain was captured by sequencing in a study of identifying expanded T cells in peripheral blood. Study-level points and caveats: Variance in clone template counts between approximately 2-week samples significantly increased with total template count across all healthy donors. Over approximately two and four weeks, about 16 and 20 clones changed, versus approximately 1.2 between replicates.

Using immunoSEQ multiplex PCR, the repertoire was profiled, and TCRdb retains in-frame clones only, with some absent. The sample holds just under 65,000 clones; approximately 89% are singletons and the top ten take about 4.5%. About this clone: Its cognate antigen is unknown.

CDR1 is GTSNPN and CDR2 is SVGIG in the germline V gene (reference sequence). Trimming removed 1 base from V and 6 bases from J, with 9 bases in between. The CDR3 consists of 12 residues. The clonotype originates from a person aged 18 to 75 in good health. The chain has TRBV30 and TRBJ1-1; D call uncertain. The sample comprised blood. The CDR3 sequence is CAWSDAASEAFF. CDR3 nucleotides: TGTGCCTGGAGTGACGCAGCATCTGAAGCTTTCTTT.